This T cell receptor (beta chain) was profiled in a study of long-term antiretroviral therapy in people with HIV. Version v3.0 of the immunoSEQ assay ran at survey level. TCRdb's table, derived via immunoSEQ multiplex PCR, lists solely in-frame clones and lacks some. The data contain approximately 28,000 clones, more than 85% of them singletons. The germline V gene has CDR1 KGHSH and CDR2 LQKENI. The CDR3 covers 14 residues. V dropped 8 bases and J dropped 4; count of bases not matched to a gene: 8. This chain uses TRBV18 with TRBJ1-1; 9 nucleotides match TRBD1. The material sequenced was unsorted PBMCs, taken 2 years after starting antiretroviral therapy. This TCR derives from a man aged 50 to 60 with HIV. This CDR3 reads CASRLPGQGTEAFF. The CDR3 nucleotides are TGTGCCAGCCGACTACCGGGACAGGGCACTGAAGCTTTCTTT.